One T cell receptor beta chain is described in this entry. It has no known antigen specificity. One base away there is no much larger clone; base qualities are not given. The data are from a study of cytomegalovirus exposure and HLA in healthy donors (dated by TCRdb to 2016 to 2017). About the full investigation: In an earlier analysis of under 600 of the donors, 276 Gb of sequence data and 90 million to 120 million unique TCR beta sequences from 150 million to 200 million T cells were reported. Donor age, sex, ethnicity and CMV serostatus were collected together with the repertoire data. A separate validation cohort of approximately 130 different subjects was used in addition to the roughly 700-subject first cohort. Of the roughly 410 genotyped donors, 65% to 90% were placed in the genetic ancestry cluster associated with self-reported Caucasian donors. Genome-wide SNP genotypes for about 60% of the roughly 670 donors were used in a later genetic analysis, which treated that subset as a discovery cohort. HLA typing included class I and class II loci at four-digit resolution. Typing coverage differed by locus: A, B, C, DRB1 and DQB1 were typed in roughly 620-630 donors, DQA1 in about 560, DPA1 in around 600, and DPB1 in 450 to 490. In a later analysis, previously published TCR beta repertoires from 670 or so donors were re-analyzed and high-resolution HLA genotyping was added so that TCR occurrence patterns could be studied. The study combined high-throughput TCR immunosequencing, statistical association of individual TCRs with disease status, and machine learning to predict cytomegalovirus infection status. All discovery cohort repertoires had been generated on a single sequencing platform. Using immunosequencing, the study profiled T cell repertoires from about 620 subjects and related those repertoires to cytomegalovirus serostatus. Several DR-DQ haplotypes were handled as single units for association and clustering because linkage in the cohort was strong. The study was designed to test whether signatures of past pathogen exposure could be identified by cataloging public T cell receptors. In an earlier analysis of 587 of the donors, high-throughput TCR beta sequencing was used to judge whether each TCR beta V gene segment behaved as functional or pseudogenic. An early release that covered some 630 HLA-typed donors contained approximately 300 gigabases of sequencing data and tens of millions of unique TCR sequences. Among about 370 genotyped donors of the cohort, an average of approximately 220,000 unique TCR beta nucleotide sequences was sequenced per donor, of which approximately 18% were non-productive. In the later analysis, no new phenotypic data were used to find candidate immune exposures; instead, reliance was placed on TCR beta sequences and their occurrence across donors. Overall study outcomes, separate from this receptor: A further reported finding was that TCR beta sequences accurately predicted the HLA-A and HLA-B alleles for most subjects in the first cohort. HLA typing was unavailable for some donors at each locus, so association tests used only the typed subset. The presence/absence analyses assumed that sequencing depth was roughly uniform across donors, and that assumption may not be true. Linkage disequilibrium might explain the correlated functional status among segregating V segments, but an unknown experimental factor could not be excluded. While some public TCRs were present in many individuals, most TCR sequences turned up only very rarely across donors. At a false discovery rate of 0.05, a later analysis linked about 17,000 TCR beta sequences to specific HLA alleles. Some IMGT-functional V segments, including TRBV6-2 and TRBV6-3, could not be distinguished by the 87-base-pair reads and were therefore excluded. In an earlier analysis of more than 500 of the donors, most TCR beta V segments appeared in productive rearrangements about 87% or about 30% of the time, broadly matching IMGT annotations. In a later genetic analysis, fewer N-insertions in productive TCRs were reported among donors in an Asian-associated ancestry cluster than the roughly 640-donor mean. The only immune exposure information available for the cohort was CMV serostatus. Cytomegalovirus status was reported to be diagnosed by the classifier with high specificity and sensitivity in both the original and validation cohorts. In the study, 150 to 200 TCR beta chains were listed as associated with cytomegalovirus. According to a later analysis, TCR association rates differed among HLA loci, with DRB1 alleles showing the most associated TCRs and HLA-C alleles showing the fewest. Several of the top co-occurrence clusters appeared to be linked to parvovirus B19, influenza, CMV and Epstein-Barr virus, according to a later analysis. When HLA alleles, especially DR and DQ, strongly co-occurred, attributing TCR associations to individual alleles was difficult. Compared with equally common non-associated chains, HLA-associated TCR beta chains in a later analysis were more clonally expanded and had lower generation probabilities. According to a later analysis, most CMV-associated TCR beta chains appeared to be HLA-restricted, and the HLA associations seemed to be driven largely by CMV exposure. Only TCR beta chains were sequenced in this cohort, and the absence of alpha or paired-chain data limited detectable features. The authors suggested that the approach could potentially be generalized to other disease states and immunological phenotypes. A group of highly shared sequence variants was considered likely to be a technical artifact of the sequencing pipeline. A few of the identified cytomegalovirus-associated TCR beta chains were confirmed in vitro to be specific for cytomegalovirus antigens. Over 15 rarely observed V segments, including chromosome 9 orphons, were excluded from the earlier analysis of some 590 of the donors because counts were too low. V-gene and J-gene trimming of TCR beta chains was associated with a missense DCLRE1C variant in a later genetic analysis, and the association was replicated in an independent cohort.

The library was produced with the immunoSEQ multiplex PCR assay. For the multiplex PCR, a mixture combining 60 forward primers for TCR Vbeta segments and 13 reverse primers for TCR Jbeta segments was used. The CDR3 region of rearranged TCR beta genes was amplified from genomic DNA by a multiplex PCR assay. The amplified TCR beta libraries were sequenced on the Illumina HiSeq System as 87-base-pair reads. In the source study's methods: In a later analysis, tens of millions of unique TCR beta chains were counted across the 650 to 750 repertoires, and approximately 9.9 million of these chains were shared by at least two donors. Raw reads were error-corrected and collapsed into unique sequences by a nearest-neighbor algorithm in which closely related sequences were merged to remove PCR and sequencing errors. CDR3 sequences were aligned to IMGT reference sequences to assign V, D and J gene segments. Each retained sequence needed at least a six-nucleotide match to both a V gene segment and a J gene segment. Rearrangements were classified as productive when the CDR3 lacked stop codons and remained in frame with V and J, and all other rearrangements were classified as non-productive. CDR3 was defined by IMGT convention, running from the second conserved V-encoded cysteine to the conserved J-encoded phenylalanine. The earlier analysis of about 620 of the donors excluded sequences that lacked an unambiguous match to a single V gene segment. An earlier analysis of over 450 of the donors classified V segments as functional when productive rearrangements were above 56.7% and as segregating when the standard deviation between donors was above 5%. A statistical classification framework was built for diagnosing cytomegalovirus status from the catalog of TCR beta chain sequences. V and J gene assignment, in a later analysis, came from comparing TCR nucleotide sequences with IMGT/GENE-DB human TR gene sequences. The TCRdist pipeline was used in a later analysis to assign CDR3 sequences and most-parsimonious VDJ recombination scenarios. In a later analysis, each TCR beta chain was defined by its CDR3 amino acid sequence together with its V-gene family, and reads lacking a unique V-gene family were excluded. To address suspected cross-contamination and a sequencing artifact, a later analysis removed roughly 640 highly shared, low-generation-probability nucleotide sequences. In a later analysis, a clonal expansion index was calculated for each public chain from normalized within-repertoire ranks of inferred template counts. A later analysis computed generation probabilities with a VDJ recombination model fitted to out-of-frame rearrangements, and checked the results against IGoR. Hypergeometric tests were used in a later analysis to score TCR-TCR, TCR-HLA and TCR-CMV co-occurrence, with a repertoire-size bias correction applied to the TCR pairs. False discovery rates were estimated in a later analysis by permuting HLA or CMV assignments 20 times. In a later analysis, co-occurring TCRs were grouped using DBSCAN, and TCRdist sequence similarity was added for clustering within HLA-allele-positive subsets. Co-occurrence clustering excluded repertoires with fewer than 30,000 or more than 120,000 public chains, plus five with anomalous nucleotide sharing. TCRdb took this table from immuneACCESS and kept in-frame rearrangements with V and J called. Such tables lack part of the clones; where checked against another copy, unresolved V genes explain under half of the gap, and the rest is unexplained. V and J calls and clone size come straight from that table; D and trimming were deduced from the DNA. This sample holds about 120,000 clones; 77% were observed only once. Together, the top ten hold roughly 11% of the sample.

In total, approximately 700 healthy bone marrow donors made up the cohort. At the time of sampling, all cohort members were nominally healthy, though unrecorded immune exposures were likely present. The donor was CMV seropositive and belonged to the group of 250 to 300 seropositive cohort members. A peripheral blood sample was provided by each donor, and peripheral blood mononuclear cells were used for TCR beta sequencing. Genomic DNA extraction from the blood cell samples was performed with the Qiagen DNeasy Blood Extraction Kit. Germline trimming amounts to 6 bases on V and 0 bases on J, with 7 as the count of junction bases outside the gene matches. CDR1 is given as MDHEN and CDR2 as SYDVKM, both from the germline V gene. Including cysteine and phenylalanine, the CDR3 has 16 amino acids. Just the 48-base CDR3 DNA is kept, in frame starting at base 1.

The TCR sequence derives from a man aged 35-49 years in good health and CMV-seropositive. The rearranged chain carries TRBV28 and TRBJ2-1, with 8 middle bases fitting TRBD2. Sequencing was performed on PBMCs. For the CDR3, the sequence is CASSAQAGGSYNEQFF. Here is the DNA: TGTGCCAGCAGCGCGCAGGCGGGGGGCTCCTACAATGAGCAGTTCTTC.